The 15 T cell receptor beta chains given below trace back to one sample, sequenced in a study of beta chain features in type 1 diabetes. Isolated RNA was reverse transcribed in full, so expressed TCRB transcripts were sequenced. Generated by immunoSEQ multiplex PCR, the TCRdb table keeps only in-frame clones and is missing some. Seen here are about 360,000 clones, around an eighth observed once, and the top ten hold about 0.018%. The sample comprised naive CD4+ T cells from blood. The receptor source for this set is a man aged 18 to 30 in good health.

The table lists this clone with a few counts. V and J are TRBV2 and TRBJ2-3, with 8 bases matching TRBD1. V dropped 7 bases and J dropped 3; count of bases not matched to a gene: 9. This CDR3 region has 15 residues. Looked up from germline, CDR1 is SNHLY and CDR2 is FYNNEI. CDR3 nucleotide sequence: TGTGCCAGCAAGGTTGGGGACAGGCGAACAGATACGCAGTATTTT. It yields the protein CASKVGDRRTDTQYF.

This clone was detected a few times. This chain connects TRBV5-1 to TRBJ2-7; the D gene is possibly TRBD1 (5 bases). CDR1 and CDR2 (germline): SGHRS, YFSETQ. This CDR3 comprises 16 residues. The V and J ends lost 2 bases and 2 bases respectively, with 17 bases between them. The CDR3: CASSLSPGPSTYEQYF. The CDR3 nucleotides are TGCGCCAGCAGCTTATCTCCAGGGCCTTCAACCTACGAGCAGTACTTC.

This clone showed up just a few times. This chain joins TRBV6-5 and TRBJ1-1; the match to TRBD1 covers 7 bases. Germline CDR1 and CDR2: MNHEY and SVGAGI. V trimming: 6 bases; J trimming: 1 base; junction bases outside the gene matches: 8. The CDR3 is 15 amino acids. The CDR3 is CASRGPGQRNTEAFF. The CDR3 DNA sequence: TGTGCCAGCAGAGGTCCGGGACAGCGGAACACTGAAGCTTTCTTT.

In its sample, this clone was seen a few times. The CDR3 region is CASSNSGGLNEKLFF. The CDR3, as DNA: TGTGCCAGCAGCAACTCTGGGGGCTTGAATGAAAAACTGTTTTTT. This chain uses TRBV28 with TRBJ1-4; D is possibly TRBD1 (6 bases). Germline V CDR1 and CDR2: MDHEN, SYDVKM. This CDR3 is built from 15 residues. Trimming shortened V by 6 bases and J by 5 bases, and 16 bases separated the two germline ends. The variable domain in full, with the rest retrieved from reference TRBV28 and TRBJ1-4, is DVKVTQSSRYLVKRTGEKVFLECVQDMDHENMFWYRQDPGLGLRLIYFSYDVKMKEKGDIPEGYSVSREKKERFSLILESASTNQTSMYLCASSNSGGLNEKLFFGSGTQLSVL.

The rearrangement uses TRBV27 and TRBJ2-6, with no clear D. Germline CDR1 reads MNHEY; CDR2 reads SMNVEV (reference sequence). Trimming removed 5 bases at V and 0 bases at J, with 8 bases between. The CDR3 is made up of 15 amino acids. Here the CDR3 DNA reads TGTGCCAGCAGTGCCCGAGCCTCTGGGGCCAACGTCCTGACTTTC. Translated: CASSARASGANVLTF.

The V call is TRBV4-3, the J call TRBJ2-7, with D possibly matching TRBD1 (6 bases). The CDR3 is made up of 14 amino acids. Trimming removed 0 bases at V and 3 bases at J, with 9 bases between. Germline V lookup: CDR1 LGHNA, CDR2 YSLEER. This CDR3 reads CASSQDGRGYEQYF. The CDR3 DNA follows: TGCGCCAGCAGCCAAGACGGCAGGGGCTACGAGCAGTACTTC.

The chain employs TRBV7-2 and TRBJ2-3; D is unresolved. Germline lookup yields CDR1 SGHTA and CDR2 FQGNSA. The V and J ends lost 0 bases and 10 bases respectively, with 11 bases between them. The CDR3 loop spans 13 amino acids. CDR3 in amino acids: CASSLASEVSQYF. CDR3 nucleotide sequence: TGTGCCAGCAGCTTAGCTTCCGAGGTTTCGCAGTATTTT.

This clone was observed a few times. The chain combines TRBV28 with TRBJ1-1; TRBD1 might be the D (6 bases). V gave up 6 bases and J gave up 1 base, with 12 bases separating them. Per germline, CDR1 MDHEN and CDR2 SYDVKM. The CDR3 extends over 14 amino acids. The DNA for the CDR3 is TGTGCCAGCAGCAAACAGGGATCGAACACTGAAGCTTTCTTT. Translating it yields CASSKQGSNTEAFF.

This clone came up a few times. The chain has TRBV5-1 and TRBJ1-6; the D is unclear. Germline V gene lookup returns CDR1 SGHRS and CDR2 YFSETQ. The CDR3 length is 14 residues. V dropped 2 bases and J dropped 9 bases, with 12 bases sitting between them. The CDR3 coding sequence is TGCGCCAGCAGCTTCGGACGGGGAGGTTCACCCCTCCACTTT. Translating gives CASSFGRGGSPLHF.

The gene calls are TRBV18 and TRBJ1-2; the D is unclear. Trimming cost V 2 bases and J 2 bases, with 6 bases left between them. In germline, CDR1 is KGHSH, CDR2 LQKENI. The CDR3 loop spans 13 amino acids. The DNA for the CDR3 is TGTGCCAGCTCACCAAGAGGGAACTATGGCTACACCTTC. The encoded protein is CASSPRGNYGYTF.

V gene TRBV9 combines with J gene TRBJ2-1; 10 nucleotides line up with TRBD1. The V gene end was trimmed by 4 bases and the J gene end by 7 bases; junction bases not matched to a gene: 5. Germline V lookup: CDR1 SGDLS, CDR2 YYNGEE. This CDR3 comprises 14 residues. CDR3 DNA sequence: TGTGCCAGCAGCATACGGGGACAGGGGAATGAGCAGTTCTTC. This codes for CASSIRGQGNEQFF.

The J gene is TRBJ2-5, the V gene TRBV2, with D possibly being TRBD1 (6 bases). Germline lookup yields CDR1 SNHLY and CDR2 FYNNEI. CDR3 length equals 14 residues. With 2 bases removed from V and 1 base from J, the gap between germline ends came to 8 bases. Here the CDR3 DNA reads TGTGCCAGCAGTGAATACAGGGCCCAAGAGACCCAGTACTTC. The encoded protein is CASSEYRAQETQYF.

In this sample, this clone turned up a few times. The J gene is TRBJ2-3, the V gene TRBV7-2, with 12 bases aligning to TRBD2. This CDR3 is 15 amino acids long. Losses at the gene ends were 5 bases for V and 4 bases for J; bases not matched to a gene: 4. Germline lookup yields CDR1 SGHTA and CDR2 FQGNSA. The CDR3 loop reads CASSPSGGASDTQYF. DNA of the CDR3: TGTGCCAGCAGCCCTAGCGGGGGGGCCTCAGATACGCAGTATTTT.

Remarks on this clone: Other nucleotide sequences in the sample specify the same CDR3. V gene TRBV9 combines with J gene TRBJ2-1, with 7 bases matching TRBD2. The junction had 0 bases not matched to a gene; V was cut back by 0 bases and J by 0 bases. Germline assignment: CDR1 SGDLS and CDR2 YYNGEE. The length of the CDR3 is 15 residues. CDR3 in amino acids: CASSVGGGSYNEQFF. Written as DNA, the CDR3 is TGTGCCAGCAGCGTAGGGGGGGGCTCCTACAATGAGCAGTTCTTC.

The chain couples TRBV30 to TRBJ1-2; tentative D call: TRBD1 (5 bases). Germline V gene data show CDR1 as GTSNPN and CDR2 as SVGIG (reference sequence). Trimming pared 0 bases from V and 4 bases from J, leaving 12 bases between. The CDR3 is made up of 14 amino acids. For the CDR3, the DNA is TGTGCCTGGAGTGTGTTGGGACTGATCTATGGCTACACCTTC. Its protein is CAWSVLGLIYGYTF.